This TCR beta chain was documented in a study of PD-L1 blockade in urothelial cancer. About the research overall: There were a median of around 140,000 T cells in blood samples.

This clone was picked up one time. Germline values: CDR1 SGHDN, CDR2 FVKESK. Germline trimming cut 0 bases from V and 6 bases from J; bases unmatched to any gene: 11. The CDR3 length is 19 residues. Spike-ins of synthetic TCR analog templates went into each PCR. The protocol was immunoSEQ multiplex PCR, while the TCRdb copy is restricted to in-frame clones and leaves out a portion. The top ten hold 16% of the sample, which has about 51,000 clones, 70% to 90% seen once. The specimen was PBMCs, collected around atezolizumab (anti-PD-L1) treatment. The chain is built from TRBV14 and TRBJ2-2; 12 nucleotides line up with TRBD2. The sequence was collected from a man in his sixties with urothelial cancer. The CDR3 sequence is CASSQDNRGRLAGAGELFF. CDR3 nucleotide sequence: TGTGCCAGCAGCCAAGATAATCGCGGAAGACTAGCGGGAGCCGGGGAGCTGTTTTTT. Filled out from reference TRBV14 and TRBJ2-2, the complete variable domain reads EAGVTQFPSHSVIEKGQTVTLRCDPISGHDNLYWYRRVMGKEIKFLLHFVKESKQDESGMPNNRFLAERTGGTYSTLKVQPAELEDSGVYFCASSQDNRGRLAGAGELFFGEGSRLTVL.